This T cell receptor beta chain was documented in a study of CD8+CD57+ T cells in acquired aplastic anemia. As for the study in general: Sorted CD4+ plus CD8+ cells gave DNA averaging roughly 2.9 ug. Study-wide results and limits: Controls and patients did not differ significantly in CD8+ Simpson's diversity.

The TCR beta profiling, which covered VDJ combination and CDR3 sequence, was carried out using genomic DNA as the template. TCRdb reprocessed the reads with MiXCR, giving one entry per CDR3 protein. The sample has around 180,000 distinct CDR3 sequences; over 40% are singletons. This clonotype was picked up many times. Antigen specificity is unknown. The V end lost 6 bases, the J end lost 3 bases, and 9 bases lay between the germline ends. Per the germline V gene, CDR1 is LGHDT and CDR2 is YNNKEL (reference sequence). CDR3 size: 12 residues. Patients chosen for sequencing had CD8+CD57+ cells that had expanded, as shown by flow cytometry. Patients, without exception, had severe acquired aplastic anemia.

This clonotype was sampled from a human donor with aplastic anemia. The specimen sequenced was sorted CD4+, CD8+, or CD8+CD57+ T cells (not recorded which) from PBMCs. The chain recombines TRBV3-1 with TRBJ2-7; D is ambiguous. The DNA of the CDR3 is TGTGCCAGCAGTGAGAGCCACTACGAGCAGTACTTC. It translates to CASSESHYEQYF.